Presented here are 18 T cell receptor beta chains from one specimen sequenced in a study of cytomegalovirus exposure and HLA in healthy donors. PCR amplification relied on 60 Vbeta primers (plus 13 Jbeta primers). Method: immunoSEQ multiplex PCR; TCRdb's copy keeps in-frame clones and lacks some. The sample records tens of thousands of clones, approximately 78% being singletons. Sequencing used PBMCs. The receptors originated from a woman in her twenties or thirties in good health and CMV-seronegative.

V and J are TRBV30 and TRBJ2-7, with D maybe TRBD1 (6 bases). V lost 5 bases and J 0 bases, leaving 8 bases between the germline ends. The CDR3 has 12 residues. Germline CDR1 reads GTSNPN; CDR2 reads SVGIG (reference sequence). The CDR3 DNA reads TGTGCCTGGGTGGACAGCTCCTACGAGCAGTACTTC. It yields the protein CAWVDSSYEQYF.

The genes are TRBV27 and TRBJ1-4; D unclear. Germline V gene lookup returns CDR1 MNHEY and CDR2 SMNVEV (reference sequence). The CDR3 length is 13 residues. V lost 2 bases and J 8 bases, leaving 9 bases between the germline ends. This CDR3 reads CASSLEGQEKLFF. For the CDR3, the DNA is TGTGCCAGCAGTTTAGAGGGTCAAGAAAAACTGTTTTTT.

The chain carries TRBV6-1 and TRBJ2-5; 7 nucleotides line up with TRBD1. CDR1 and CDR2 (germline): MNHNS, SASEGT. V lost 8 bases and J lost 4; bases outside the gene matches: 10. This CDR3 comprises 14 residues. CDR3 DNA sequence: TGTGCCAGCTCAGACAGGGCCCCCTCAGAGACCCAGTACTTC. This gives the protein CASSDRAPSETQYF.

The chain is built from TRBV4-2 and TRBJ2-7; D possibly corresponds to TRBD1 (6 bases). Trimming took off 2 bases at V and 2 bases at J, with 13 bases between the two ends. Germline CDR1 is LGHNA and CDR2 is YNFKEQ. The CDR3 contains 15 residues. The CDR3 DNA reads TGTGCCAGCAGCCAATGGGGGCACCGCACCTACGAGCAGTACTTC. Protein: CASSQWGHRTYEQYF.

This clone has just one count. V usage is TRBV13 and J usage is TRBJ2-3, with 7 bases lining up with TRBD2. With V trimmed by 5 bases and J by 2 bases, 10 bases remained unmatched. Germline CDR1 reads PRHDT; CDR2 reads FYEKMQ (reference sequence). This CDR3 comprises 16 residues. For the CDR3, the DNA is TGTGCCAGCAGCCTCTCGGCTAGCGGCCCCACAGATACGCAGTATTTT. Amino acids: CASSLSASGPTDTQYF.

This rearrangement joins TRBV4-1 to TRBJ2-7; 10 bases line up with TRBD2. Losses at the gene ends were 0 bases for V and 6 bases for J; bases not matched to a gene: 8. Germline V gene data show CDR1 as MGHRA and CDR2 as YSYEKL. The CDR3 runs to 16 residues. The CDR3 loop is CASSQEAGGLIREQYF. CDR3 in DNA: TGCGCCAGCAGCCAAGAAGCGGGAGGGTTAATTCGCGAGCAGTACTTC.

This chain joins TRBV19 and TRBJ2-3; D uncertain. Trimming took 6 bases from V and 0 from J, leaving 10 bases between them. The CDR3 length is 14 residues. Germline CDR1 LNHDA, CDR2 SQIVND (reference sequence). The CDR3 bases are TGTGCCAGTAGCGACTTGACTAGCACAGATACGCAGTATTTT. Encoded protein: CASSDLTSTDTQYF.

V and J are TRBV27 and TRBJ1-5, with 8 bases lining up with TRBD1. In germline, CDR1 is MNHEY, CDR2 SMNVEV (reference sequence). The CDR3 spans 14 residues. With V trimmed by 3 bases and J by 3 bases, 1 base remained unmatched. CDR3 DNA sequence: TGTGCCAGCAGTTTGGACAGGGCCAATCAGCCCCAGCATTTT. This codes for CASSLDRANQPQHF.

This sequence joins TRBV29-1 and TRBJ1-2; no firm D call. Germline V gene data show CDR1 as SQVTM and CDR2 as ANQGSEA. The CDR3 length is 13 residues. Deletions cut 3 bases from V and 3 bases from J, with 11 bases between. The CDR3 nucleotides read TGCAGCGTTGACTTCAGGCAGGACTATGGCTACACCTTC. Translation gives CSVDFRQDYGYTF.

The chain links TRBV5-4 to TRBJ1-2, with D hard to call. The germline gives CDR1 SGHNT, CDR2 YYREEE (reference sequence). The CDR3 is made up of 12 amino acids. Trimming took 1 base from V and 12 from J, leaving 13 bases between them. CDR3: CASSLSREENTF. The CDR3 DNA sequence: TGTGCCAGCAGCTTGTCGAGGGAGGAGAACACCTTC. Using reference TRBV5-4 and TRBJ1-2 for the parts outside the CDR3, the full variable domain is ETGVTQSPTHLIKTRGQQVTLRCSSQSGHNTVSWYQQALGQGPQFIFQYYREEENGRGNFPPRFSGLQFPNYSSELNVNALELDDSALYLCASSLSREENTFGSGTRLTVV.

For the CDR3, the DNA is TGTGCCAGCAGCTTAGCGAATAGGGGCTTGGGCGGGGAGCTGTTTTTT. This translates into CASSLANRGLGGELFF. The genes are TRBV7-8 and TRBJ2-2; D is perhaps TRBD1 (5 bases). CDR1 and CDR2 from the germline V gene are SGHVS and FQNEAQ. There are 16 residues in the CDR3. The V end lost 0 bases, the J end lost 7 bases, and 15 bases lay between the germline ends.

The CDR3 coding sequence is TGTGCCAGCAGGCCGGGACAGGGGGCTCGGGAGCAGTACTTC. Protein product: CASRPGQGAREQYF. This chain uses TRBV6-1 with TRBJ2-7; 12 nucleotides align to TRBD1. Looked up from germline, CDR1 is MNHNS and CDR2 is SASEGT. This CDR3 comprises 14 residues. The V and J ends lost 6 bases and 7 bases, in that order; junction bases with no gene match: 7.

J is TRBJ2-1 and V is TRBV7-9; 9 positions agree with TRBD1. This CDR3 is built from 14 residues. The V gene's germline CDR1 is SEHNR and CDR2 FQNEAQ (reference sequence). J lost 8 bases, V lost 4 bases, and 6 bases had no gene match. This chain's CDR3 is CASSYWTGDHEQFF. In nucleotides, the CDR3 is TGTGCCAGCAGCTACTGGACAGGGGACCATGAGCAGTTCTTC.

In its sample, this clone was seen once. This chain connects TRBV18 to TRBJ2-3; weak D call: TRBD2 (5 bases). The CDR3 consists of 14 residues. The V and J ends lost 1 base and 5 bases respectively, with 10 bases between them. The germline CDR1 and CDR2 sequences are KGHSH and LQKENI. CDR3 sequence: CASSPREGGDTQYF. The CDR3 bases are TGTGCCAGCTCACCACGTGAGGGTGGAGATACGCAGTATTTT.

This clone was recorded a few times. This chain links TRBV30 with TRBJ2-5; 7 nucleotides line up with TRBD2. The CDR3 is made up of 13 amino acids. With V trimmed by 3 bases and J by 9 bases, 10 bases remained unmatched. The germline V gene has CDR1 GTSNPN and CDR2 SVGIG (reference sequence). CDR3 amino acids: CAWRIGHAGAQYF. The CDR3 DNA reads TGTGCCTGGAGGATCGGACACGCGGGGGCCCAGTACTTC.

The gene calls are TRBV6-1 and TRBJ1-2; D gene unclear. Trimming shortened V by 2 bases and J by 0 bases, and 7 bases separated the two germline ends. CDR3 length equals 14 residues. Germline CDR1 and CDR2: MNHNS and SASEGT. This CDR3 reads CASSEPRTNYGYTF. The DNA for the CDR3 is TGTGCCAGCAGTGAACCGCGAACTAACTATGGCTACACCTTC.

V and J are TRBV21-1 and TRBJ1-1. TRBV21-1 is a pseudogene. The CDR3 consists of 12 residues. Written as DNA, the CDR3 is TGTGCCAGACCATCGGGGGTCACTGAAGCTTTCTTT. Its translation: CARPSGVTEAFF.

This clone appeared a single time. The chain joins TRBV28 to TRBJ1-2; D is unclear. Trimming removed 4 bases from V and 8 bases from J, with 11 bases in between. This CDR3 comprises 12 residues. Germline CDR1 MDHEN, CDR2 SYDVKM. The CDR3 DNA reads TGTGCCAGCAGTTCAGGTTTACAGGGCTACACCTTC. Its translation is CASSSGLQGYTF.